A single sample gave rise to the 19 T cell receptor beta chains below, sequenced in a study of shared clonotypes between healthy human individuals. Profiling relied on immunoSEQ multiplex PCR, and the TCRdb table lists in-frame clones only, not all of them. This sample has approximately 2.1 million clones, with approximately 93% found just once. Sequenced: naive CD4+ T cells from PBMCs. Subset described: CD45RA+ positively selected. The receptors shown here come from a man aged 18 to 29 in good health. Some clones in this sample may be carry-over from other donors' samples.

Comments on this clone: Other DNA sequences from this sample encode an identical CDR3 as well. This chain uses TRBV15 with TRBJ2-7; D is unresolved. With 0 bases removed from V and 0 bases from J, the gap between germline ends came to 9 bases. Germline V CDR1 and CDR2: LNHNV, YYDKDF (reference sequence). The CDR3 loop spans 15 amino acids. CDR3 nucleotides: TGTGCCACCAGCAGAGATCGAGGTAGCTCCTACGAGCAGTACTTC. This encodes CATSRDRGSSYEQYF.

The chain recombines TRBV4-2 with TRBJ2-3; D may be TRBD1 (6 bases). Germline loops: CDR1 LGHNA, CDR2 YNFKEQ. V gave up 0 bases and J gave up 2 bases, with 18 bases separating them. This CDR3 has 18 amino acids. Written as DNA, the CDR3 is TGTGCCAGCAGCCAAGATTTTTCCGGACAGTTGATCACAGATACGCAGTATTTT. It codes for CASSQDFSGQLITDTQYF.

Comment on this clone: This sample includes further DNA sequences coding for the same CDR3. V and J are TRBV5-4 and TRBJ2-3; 12 nucleotides line up with TRBD2. After removal of 4 bases from V and 3 bases from J, the junction contained 3 bases not matched to a gene. CDR3 length: 15 residues. Germline V gene data show CDR1 as SGHNT and CDR2 as YYREEE (reference sequence). CDR3 nucleotides: TGTGCCAGCAGCCCCGGGACTAGCGGGACAGATACGCAGTATTTT. Protein product: CASSPGTSGTDTQYF. Full variable domain (remainder filled in from reference TRBV5-4 and TRBJ2-3): ETGVTQSPTHLIKTRGQQVTLRCSSQSGHNTVSWYQQALGQGPQFIFQYYREEENGRGNFPPRFSGLQFPNYSSELNVNALELDDSALYLCASSPGTSGTDTQYFGPGTRLTVL.

The chain links TRBV7-9 to TRBJ2-7; TRBD1 agrees at 9 bases. The J segment lost 4 bases and the V segment lost 1 base, leaving 14 bases of the junction unmatched. The CDR3 has 18 residues. Germline CDR1 is SEHNR and CDR2 is FQNEAQ (reference sequence). The CDR3 bases are TGTGCCAGCAGCTTAGAAGGGGTAGCAGGACAGGGGACTTACGAGCAGTACTTC. This encodes CASSLEGVAGQGTYEQYF.

Comments on this clone: No DNA is shown, since the ends of the CDR3 on it are uncertain; the CDR3 is the one TCRdb lists. The chain carries TRBV28 and TRBJ2-1; TRBD2 is taken as the D call from the table, unchecked against the DNA. 15 amino acids form the CDR3, both terminal residues included. Germline V lookup: CDR1 MDHEN, CDR2 SYDVKM. The CDR3 is CASSSSGATYNEQFF.

The chain has TRBV6-5 and TRBJ2-2; D may be TRBD1 (5 bases). The ends were cut back, 5 bases at V and 4 bases at J, with 14 bases in the middle. Germline-derived CDR1 and CDR2 are MNHEY and SVGAGI. CDR3 length: 15 amino acids. The CDR3 DNA sequence: TGTGCCAGCAGTACCCTACAGACAGTCACCGGGGAGCTGTTTTTT. It encodes CASSTLQTVTGELFF.

The V and J genes are TRBV7-9 and TRBJ2-7; D might be TRBD2 (5 bases). Germline CDR1 reads SEHNR; CDR2 reads FQNEAQ (reference sequence). CDR3 length: 16 residues. The ends were cut back, 5 bases at V and 0 bases at J, with 17 bases in the middle. DNA for the CDR3: TGTGCCAGCAGCGGCGAGGGTCTTGCCGGCTCCTACGAGCAGTACTTC. The encoded protein is CASSGEGLAGSYEQYF.

This chain connects TRBV6-5 to TRBJ2-7, with D possibly matching TRBD1 (5 bases). The CDR3 contains 14 residues. CDR1 is MNHEY and CDR2 is SVGAGI in the germline V gene. V lost 2 bases to trimming and J lost 1 base, with 9 bases between them. The DNA of the CDR3 is TGTGCCAGCAGTTACGTGGGGCGGTCCTACGAGCAGTACTTC. It translates to CASSYVGRSYEQYF.

This chain links TRBV28 with TRBJ1-2; D gene unclear. V lost 3 bases, J lost 4 bases, and 9 bases lay in between. CDR3 size: 13 residues. The germline V gene has CDR1 MDHEN and CDR2 SYDVKM. The DNA for the CDR3 is TGTGCCAGCAGTTTGCCGGAACTCTATGGCTACACCTTC. Protein sequence: CASSLPELYGYTF.

This chain links TRBV2 with TRBJ1-1; TRBD1 aligns across 7 bases. Germline V gene data show CDR1 as SNHLY and CDR2 as FYNNEI. The CDR3 has 11 residues. Losses at the gene ends were 9 bases for V and 11 bases for J; bases not matched to a gene: 9. The CDR3 reads CARREGASAFF. Here the CDR3 DNA reads TGTGCCAGGAGAGAGGGGGCGTCGGCTTTCTTT.

The rearrangement links TRBV28 to TRBJ2-7; TRBD1 agrees at 7 bases. The CDR3 covers 15 residues. With 6 bases clipped from V and 3 bases from J, the junction kept 11 bases outside the gene matches. CDR1 MDHEN and CDR2 SYDVKM come from the germline V gene. This chain's CDR3 is CASSPRGQFNYEQYF. CDR3 DNA sequence: TGTGCCAGCAGCCCCAGGGGACAGTTCAACTACGAGCAGTACTTC.

The chain links TRBV7-9 to TRBJ2-1, with D tentatively TRBD1 (5 bases). V lost 2 bases and J lost 6, with 11 bases in between. CDR1 and CDR2 from the germline V gene are SEHNR and FQNEAQ (reference sequence). The CDR3 consists of 14 residues. The CDR3: CASSLRQPTNEQFF. The CDR3 DNA reads TGTGCCAGCAGCTTAAGACAGCCAACCAATGAGCAGTTCTTC.

This chain links TRBV18 with TRBJ2-3; D is unclear. V was clipped by 4 bases and J by 0 bases, with 11 bases between them. The germline CDR1 and CDR2 sequences are KGHSH and LQKENI. The length of the CDR3 is 15 residues. The CDR3 nucleotides read TGTGCCAGCTCACTCGCGGTTGGGAGCACAGATACGCAGTATTTT. It codes for CASSLAVGSTDTQYF.

The V call is TRBV5-1, the J call TRBJ2-5, with 8 positions matching TRBD2. Looked up from germline, CDR1 is SGHRS and CDR2 is YFSETQ. The CDR3 totals 17 residues. V dropped 2 bases and J dropped 1; count of bases not matched to a gene: 10. The CDR3 sequence: CASSFRGGGLVQETQYF. CDR3 nucleotides: TGCGCCAGCAGCTTTCGTGGCGGGGGGCTTGTCCAAGAGACCCAGTACTTC.

This clone was seen just once. The genes are TRBV10-3 and TRBJ2-5; 9 bases are shared with TRBD1. Germline V gene data show CDR1 as ENHRY and CDR2 as SYGVKD. The CDR3 loop spans 16 amino acids. The V segment lost 6 bases and the J segment 1 base; nucleotides outside the gene matches: 9. CDR3 in DNA: TGTGCCATCAGGGCGACCGGGACAGGGACCCAAGAGACCCAGTACTTC. It yields the protein CAIRATGTGTQETQYF.

The CDR3 region is CASSLGGSRDEQYF. DNA of the CDR3: TGTGCCAGCAGTCTAGGGGGAAGTAGGGACGAGCAGTACTTC. The chain has TRBV28 and TRBJ2-7, with D possibly TRBD1 on 6 matching bases. From germline, CDR1 is MDHEN and CDR2 SYDVKM. Trimming removed 5 bases from V and 5 bases from J, with 16 bases in between. The CDR3 is made up of 14 amino acids.

The rearrangement links TRBV6-8 to TRBJ1-3; D is undetermined. Trimming pared 4 bases from V and 5 bases from J, leaving 9 bases between. The CDR3 covers 13 residues. CDR1 MNHGY and CDR2 SAAAGT come from the germline V gene. CDR3 DNA: TGTGCCAGCAGTTTGGGCGGCCGAAACACCATATATTTT. Translation gives CASSLGGRNTIYF.

V gene TRBV7-8 combines with J gene TRBJ1-1; maybe TRBD1 (5 bases). The V end lost 5 bases, the J end lost 4 bases, and 14 bases lay between the germline ends. The germline CDR1 and CDR2 sequences are SGHVS and FQNEAQ. This CDR3 has 14 residues. CDR3: CASSPPPGGTEAFF. The CDR3, as DNA: TGTGCCAGCAGCCCTCCACCTGGGGGCACTGAAGCTTTCTTT.

The chain recombines TRBV30 with TRBJ2-1; D perhaps matches TRBD2 (5 bases). V dropped 4 bases and J dropped 8 bases, with 21 bases sitting between them. Germline values: CDR1 GTSNPN, CDR2 SVGIG (reference sequence). CDR3 length: 15 residues. CDR3 protein: CAWMGRLAWPDEQFF. CDR3 sequence (DNA): TGTGCCTGGATGGGTAGGCTAGCTTGGCCCGATGAGCAGTTCTTC.